A selection of T cell receptor beta chains follows, all from one sample in a study of early T cells in non-severe SARS-CoV-2 infection. TCRdb reanalysed the 5' RACE reads using MiXCR and keeps one entry per CDR3 protein. The table records approximately 50,000 distinct CDR3 sequences, 7.5% to 9.5% of them present only once. The source material was whole blood. The receptors here all came from an adult who was a healthcare worker with PCR-confirmed SARS-CoV-2 infection or an uninfected control (not recorded which). Each CDR3 is given with its conserved first and last residue.

V | CDR3
TRBV2 | CASSEDRTPNQPQHF
TRBV18 | CASSQAPWTGGSGNTIYF
TRBV6-1 | CASKTAPDNEETQYF
TRBV5-5 | CASSGEPGQGHYSNQPQHF
TRBV7-6 | CASSPHMLGTGDANYGYTF
TRBV11-3 | CASSLDTPTGWEKLFF
TRBV7-7 | CASSLMQNTEAFF
TRBV3-1 | CASSPSNTGELFF
TRBV6-2/TRBV6-3 | CASSSLRNRGLQPQHF
TRBV14 | CASSQKGGTSGYTDTQYF
TRBV12-3/TRBV12-4 | CASSLTWDGGYGYTF
TRBV11-2 | CASSLGGAPRWETQYF
TRBV7-2 | CASSFRGPLYNSPLHF
TRBV2 | CASSEALGEQFF